This T cell receptor beta chain was sequenced in a study of blood T cells in healthy people across ages. Deletions cut 1 base from V and 5 bases from J, with 18 bases between. CDR3 length: 16 residues. CDR1 and CDR2 from the germline V gene are SGHRS and YFSETQ. Investigators took 8 to 10 milliliters of peripheral blood from every donor. Primed by a sample-barcoded 5' primer and a J-beta primer mix, a second PCR proceeded for about 6 to 12 cycles. Via MiXCR, TCRdb re-called the 5' RACE reads, giving one row per CDR3 protein. Among some 1,800,000 distinct CDR3 sequences listed, 39% were seen once. The sequencing sample was made of blood. The TCR was taken from a human donor in good health. The V gene is TRBV5-1, the J gene TRBJ2-5; perhaps TRBD2 as D (6 bases). CDR3 DNA sequence: TGCGCCAGCAGCTTGCCCAGGTCCGGACTAACGGAGACCCAGTACTTC. Translation: CASSLPRSGLTETQYF. Based on the CDR3 plus reference TRBV5-1 and TRBJ2-5, the full variable domain is KAGVTQTPRYLIKTRGQQVTLSCSPISGHRSVSWYQQTPGQGLQFLFEYFSETQRNKGNFPGRFSGRQFSNSRSEMNVSTLELGDSALYLCASSLPRSGLTETQYFGPGTRLLVL.